The clone carrying this TCR beta chain was observed a handful of times. It was with 60 Vbeta and 13 Jbeta primers that the PCR ran. Profiling relied on immunoSEQ multiplex PCR, and the TCRdb table lists in-frame clones only, not all of them. This table holds 45,000 or so clones, about two thirds found once. CDR1 SNHLY and CDR2 FYNNEI come from the germline V gene. The V end was cut by 6 bases, the J end by 4 bases, with 15 bases between. The CDR3 length is 15 residues. The data derive from a study of cytomegalovirus exposure and HLA in healthy donors. The sequencing input was PBMCs. The chain joins TRBV2 to TRBJ2-2; weak D call: TRBD1 (6 bases). This sequence was found in a woman aged 30 to 39 in good health and CMV-seronegative. CDR3 nucleotide sequence: TGTGCCAGCAGCGCCCTGGACAGCTCCACCGGGGAGCTGTTTTTT. Translating it yields CASSALDSSTGELFF.